Listed here are 23 T cell receptor beta chains from one sample, sequenced in a study of T cell responses to AZD1222 COVID-19 vaccine. Sequenced by immunoSEQ multiplex PCR; TCRdb stores in-frame clones only, minus some. The sample holds 150,000 to 200,000 clones, approximately 86% seen once. The material sequenced was peripheral blood, taken on day 0 of AZD1222 vaccination. These receptors came from an adult in good health.

CDR3 residues: CSANKNTEAFF. Written as DNA, the CDR3 is TGCAGTGCCAACAAGAACACTGAAGCTTTCTTT. The J gene is TRBJ1-1, the V gene TRBV20-1; D is undetermined. Germline assignment: CDR1 DFQATT and CDR2 SNEGSKA (reference sequence). This CDR3 is built from 11 residues. The V end lost 6 bases, the J end lost 1 base, and 6 bases lay between the germline ends.

This chain joins TRBV5-5 and TRBJ1-2; 8 bases map to TRBD1. This CDR3 has 14 residues. Germline V gene lookup returns CDR1 SGHKS and CDR2 YYEKEE (reference sequence). V lost 0 bases to trimming and J lost 4 bases; unmatched junction nucleotides: 2. Here the CDR3 DNA reads TGTGCCAGCAGCTTGGACAGGGGGGGCTATGGCTACACCTTC. Amino acid sequence: CASSLDRGGYGYTF.

This clone has at least ten counts. The rearrangement joins TRBV9 to TRBJ1-1, with 9 bases fitting TRBD1. Germline V gene sequence: CDR1 SGDLS, CDR2 YYNGEE. V shed 2 bases, J shed 3 bases, and the junction held 5 bases outside the gene matches. The CDR3 loop spans 15 amino acids. The CDR3 coding sequence is TGTGCCAGCAGCGTGGGGACAGGGAAGTACACTGAAGCTTTCTTT. Residues: CASSVGTGKYTEAFF.

V usage is TRBV3-1 (or the pseudogene TRBV3-2) and J usage is TRBJ1-2; no clear D gene. Germline V gene lookup returns CDR1 LGHDT and CDR2 YNNKEL (reference sequence). CDR3 length equals 15 residues. Trimming removed 0 bases from V and 8 bases from J, with 16 bases in between. Written as DNA, the CDR3 is TGTGCCAGCAGCCAAGATCCGAACCTCGAACCGGGCTACACCTTC. Protein sequence: CASSQDPNLEPGYTF.

This CDR3 reads CASSIQGTNTEAFF. CDR3 bases: TGTGCCAGCAGTATACAGGGAACGAACACTGAAGCTTTCTTT. The genes are TRBV27 and TRBJ1-1; D perhaps matches TRBD1 (6 bases). The CDR3 consists of 14 residues. V was shortened by 5 bases and J by 1 base, with 11 bases between the two germline ends. Germline CDR1 is MNHEY and CDR2 is SMNVEV (reference sequence).

The chain couples TRBV28 to TRBJ1-5, with D possibly TRBD1 on 5 matching bases. Germline V gene sequence: CDR1 MDHEN, CDR2 SYDVKM. The CDR3 consists of 15 residues. V was clipped by 3 bases and J by 0 bases, with 9 bases between them. The CDR3 DNA reads as TGTGCCAGCAGTTTGACAGATTATAGCAATCAGCCCCAGCATTTT. Its protein is CASSLTDYSNQPQHF.

The genes are TRBV30 and TRBJ1-1, with a weak D call TRBD1 (5 bases). Deletions cut 4 bases from V and 0 bases from J, with 6 bases between. Germline V gene sequence: CDR1 GTSNPN, CDR2 SVGIG (reference sequence). CDR3 size: 12 residues. The CDR3 region has the DNA TGTGCCTGGACGGGGGTGAACACTGAAGCTTTCTTT. This codes for CAWTGVNTEAFF.

The chain has TRBV9 and TRBJ1-2; D gene unclear. V lost 4 bases and J 0 bases, leaving 19 bases between the germline ends. Germline CDR1 SGDLS, CDR2 YYNGEE. The CDR3 contains 17 residues. The CDR3 DNA sequence: TGTGCCAGCAGCACCAGAGCGAGCCTCCAAACTAACTATGGCTACACCTTC. This encodes CASSTRASLQTNYGYTF.

The rearrangement uses TRBV5-1 and TRBJ1-1; no firm D call. V lost 0 bases and J 2 bases, leaving 8 bases between the germline ends. This CDR3 contains 14 residues. The germline gives CDR1 SGHRS, CDR2 YFSETQ. The CDR3 nucleotides read TGCGCCAGCAGCTTGGTAGAGGGAAACACTGAAGCTTTCTTT. Encoded protein: CASSLVEGNTEAFF.

The rearrangement links TRBV6-5 to TRBJ2-7; 8 nucleotides align to TRBD1. Germline lookup yields CDR1 MNHEY and CDR2 SVGAGI. This CDR3 is 14 amino acids long. The V gene end was trimmed by 3 bases and the J gene end by 9 bases; junction bases not matched to a gene: 10. CDR3 loop: CASSYSQGAVGQYF. The DNA of the CDR3 is TGTGCCAGCAGTTATAGTCAGGGGGCCGTGGGGCAGTACTTC.

The rearrangement uses TRBV28 and TRBJ2-7; unclear D gene. The length of the CDR3 is 13 residues. The germline gives CDR1 MDHEN, CDR2 SYDVKM. Trimming stripped 8 bases from V and 0 bases from J, with 11 bases between. This CDR3 reads CASGGPDSYEQYF. In DNA form, the CDR3 reads TGTGCCAGCGGTGGACCGGACTCCTACGAGCAGTACTTC. Full variable domain (rest looked up from reference TRBV28 and TRBJ2-7): DVKVTQSSRYLVKRTGEKVFLECVQDMDHENMFWYRQDPGLGLRLIYFSYDVKMKEKGDIPEGYSVSREKKERFSLILESASTNQTSMYLCASGGPDSYEQYFGPGTRLTVT.

This chain links TRBV23-1 with TRBJ1-4; D gene unclear. TRBV23-1 is marked as an open reading frame, function uncertain. The CDR3 is made up of 15 amino acids. V dropped 4 bases and J dropped 4 bases, with 13 bases sitting between them. The CDR3 is CASSPRRGINEKLFF. CDR3 nucleotide sequence: TGCGCCAGCAGTCCCCGCCGGGGAATTAATGAAAAACTGTTTTTT.

The sample holds one count of this clone. The genes are TRBV5-1 and TRBJ1-6, with 7 bases matching TRBD1. The CDR3 length is 18 residues. Trimming cost V 0 bases and J 2 bases; bases outside gene matches: 8. Per germline, CDR1 SGHRS and CDR2 YFSETQ. The CDR3 bases are TGCGCCAGCAGCTTGGAGGCAGGGGGTAGACCCTATAATTCACCCCTCCACTTT. Translated, it gives CASSLEAGGRPYNSPLHF.

The chain employs TRBV28 and TRBJ1-1; D remains ambiguous. There are 14 residues in the CDR3. Trimming left V 3 bases short and J 1 base short, with 9 bases between. Germline V gene lookup returns CDR1 MDHEN and CDR2 SYDVKM. CDR3 sequence: CASSLTYTNTEAFF. As DNA, the CDR3 is TGTGCCAGCAGTTTGACCTACACGAACACTGAAGCTTTCTTT.

For the CDR3, the DNA is TGTGCCATCAGTGAGTCGCCACGGGGGGCGGCTGAAGCTTTCTTT. Encoded protein: CAISESPRGAAEAFF. The chain combines TRBV10-3 with TRBJ1-1; D is perhaps TRBD1 (6 bases). The CDR3 contains 15 residues. The V end lost 0 bases, the J end lost 6 bases, and 14 bases lay between the germline ends. Germline assignment: CDR1 ENHRY and CDR2 SYGVKD.

This clone has a handful of counts. The CDR3 here is CASRQGAGGGYTF. The CDR3 DNA reads TGTGCCAGCAGACAGGGGGCAGGTGGAGGCTACACCTTC. This chain uses TRBV6-5 with TRBJ1-2; TRBD1 agrees at 9 bases. Germline V gene sequence: CDR1 MNHEY, CDR2 SVGAGI. The ends lost 6 bases at V and 8 bases at J; junction bases unmatched: 7. The CDR3 runs 13 residues.

This rearrangement joins TRBV27 to TRBJ2-5; 7 bases fit TRBD1. Per germline, CDR1 MNHEY and CDR2 SMNVEV (reference sequence). This CDR3 comprises 14 residues. V was clipped by 2 bases and J by 2 bases; unmatched bases: 2. The chain's CDR3 is CASSLGDRQETQYF. CDR3 in DNA: TGTGCCAGCAGTTTAGGGGACAGACAAGAGACCCAGTACTTC.

This clone occurred once. Written as DNA, the CDR3 is TGTGCCAGCAAAGGGGGAGGTAATGAAAAACTGTTTTTT. Translation gives CASKGGGNEKLFF. The chain links TRBV6-5 to TRBJ1-4; D is perhaps TRBD1 (6 bases). CDR1 MNHEY and CDR2 SVGAGI come from the germline V gene. CDR3 length: 13 residues. Trimming took 7 bases from V and 4 from J, leaving 10 bases between them.

The chain joins TRBV5-4 to TRBJ1-1; 10 bases align to TRBD1. Germline V CDR1 and CDR2: SGHNT, YYREEE (reference sequence). The CDR3 is made up of 17 amino acids. J was trimmed by 4 bases and V by 3 bases; bases with no gene match: 12. CDR3 in DNA: TGTGCCAGCAGCTCAGGAAGGGACAGGGGTTCTTCCACTGAAGCTTTCTTT. It translates to CASSSGRDRGSSTEAFF.

The gene calls are TRBV7-2 and TRBJ1-5; 10 bases match TRBD1. This CDR3 is 14 amino acids long. V lost 3 bases and J lost 6; bases outside the gene matches: 2. Germline V lookup: CDR1 SGHTA, CDR2 FQGNSA. The DNA of the CDR3 is TGTGCCAGCAGCTTTAGGGACAGGGGTCAGCCCCAGCATTTT. It encodes CASSFRDRGQPQHF. Using reference TRBV7-2 and TRBJ1-5 for the parts outside the CDR3, the full variable domain is GAGVSQSPSNKVTEKGKDVELRCDPISGHTALYWYRQSLGQGLEFLIYFQGNSAPDKSGLPSDRFSAERTGGSVSTLTIQRTQQEDSAVYLCASSFRDRGQPQHFGDGTRLSIL.

The chain couples TRBV6-1 to TRBJ1-3, with TRBD1 matching 7 bases. Unmatched junction bases numbered 2, after V lost 0 bases and J lost 0 bases. Looked up from germline, CDR1 is MNHNS and CDR2 is SASEGT. The CDR3 is 16 amino acids. CDR3 in DNA: TGTGCCAGCAGTGAAGCGACAGGGAGCTCTGGAAACACCATATATTTT. Its translation is CASSEATGSSGNTIYF.

The CDR3 reads CASSLNSNQPQHF. In DNA form, the CDR3 reads TGCGCCAGCAGCCTCAATAGCAATCAGCCCCAGCATTTT. This chain connects TRBV4-3 to TRBJ1-5; no clear D. Germline V lookup: CDR1 LGHNA, CDR2 YSLEER. This CDR3 spans 13 amino acids. V was clipped by 4 bases and J by 0 bases, with 4 bases between them.

The genes are TRBV30 and TRBJ2-7; possibly TRBD2 for D (5 bases). Germline assignment: CDR1 GTSNPN and CDR2 SVGIG (reference sequence). V was trimmed by 4 bases and J by 3 bases, leaving 19 bases between them. The CDR3 is 15 amino acids. CDR3 coding DNA: TGTGCCTGGACAGACGCGGTGACTACCGGCTACGAGCAGTACTTC. This gives the protein CAWTDAVTTGYEQYF.